The rows below give T cell receptor beta chains drawn from one sample of a study of post-analysis software for immune sequencing data. From the PCR reads, TCRdb called clonotypes with MiXCR, one entry per CDR3 protein. The profile shows 650,000 to 900,000 distinct CDR3 sequences, 35% to 55% of them singletons. The sequenced sample was blood. The receptors originated from a girl between 10 and 17 years old with multiple sclerosis. The CDR3 runs from the conserved cysteine through the conserved F or W. Fields, in order: J gene, D gene, clone size, V gene, CDR3 protein, CDR3 DNA. The D gene is left open where the match is weak. Part of the rows lack a size; the others show once, few, many or a class for expanded clones.

TRBJ2-1	TRBD2	.	TRBV20-1	CSARAGLAAFNEQFF	TGCAGTGCTAGAGCGGGACTAGCGGCCTTCAATGAGCAGTTCTTC
TRBJ2-1	TRBD2	few	TRBV7-8	CASSLGAGGMDEQFF	TGTGCCAGCAGCTTAGGGGCGGGAGGGATGGATGAGCAGTTCTTC
TRBJ2-5	.	.	TRBV29-1	CSVKSTGEGETQYF	TGCAGCGTCAAAAGTACAGGGGAGGGAGAGACCCAGTACTTC
TRBJ2-3	.	.	TRBV20-1	CSARGPGYTQYF	TGCAGTGCTAGAGGGCCCGGGTATACACAGTATTTT
TRBJ2-3	.	.	TRBV20-1	CSARDSSTDTQYF	TGCAGTGCTAGGGACTCTAGCACAGATACGCAGTATTTT
TRBJ1-1	.	.	TRBV29-1	CSGGVTGRNTEVFF	TGCAGCGGGGGGGTAACAGGGCGGAACACTGAAGTTTTCTTT
TRBJ1-1	.	once	TRBV12-3/TRBV12-4	CASSKGRTYGGWNTEAFF	TGTGCCAGCAGCAAGGGACGGACTTATGGGGGTTGGAACACTGAAGCTTTCTTT
TRBJ2-7	.	.	TRBV12-3/TRBV12-4	CASSLASGGLSYEQYF	TGTGCCAGCAGTTTAGCGAGTGGGGGCCTCTCCTACGAGCAGTACTTC
TRBJ2-1	.	few	TRBV10-3	CAISESVGRRGRKYNEQFF	TGTGCCATCAGTGAGTCGGTTGGTAGAAGGGGACGGAAATACAATGAGCAGTTCTTC
TRBJ1-2	.	.	TRBV10-3	CAMSDGGSNYGYTF	TGTGCCATGAGTGACGGGGGGAGTAACTATGGCTACACCTTC
TRBJ1-2	.	.	TRBV29-1	CSVGQDYGYTF	TGCAGCGTTGGACAAGATTATGGCTACACCTTC
TRBJ2-5	.	few	TRBV6-4	CGMTGKETQYF	TGTGGCATGACAGGAAAAGAGACCCAGTACTTC
TRBJ2-5	.	few	TRBV6-6	CASRLTLEQYF	TGTGCCAGCAGGCTCACGTTGGAACAGTACTTC
TRBJ1-6	.	.	TRBV6-5	CASGGNGDSPLHF	TGTGCCAGCGGGGGGAACGGGGATTCACCCCTCCACTTT
TRBJ1-2	TRBD1	few	TRBV28	CASSFSPWGQGVGYTF	TGTGCCAGCAGTTTTTCCCCGTGGGGACAGGGGGTCGGCTACACCTTC
TRBJ2-1	TRBD2	once	TRBV5-1	CASSETSGTFVEQFF	TGCGCCAGCAGCGAAACTAGCGGGACATTTGTTGAGCAGTTCTTC
TRBJ2-1	.	few	TRBV6-5	CASSYSWLDSSYNEQFF	TGTGCCAGCAGTTACTCTTGGCTAGATAGCTCCTACAATGAGCAGTTCTTC
TRBJ2-6	.	once	TRBV5-1	CASSLEGSLRSGANVLTF	TGCGCCAGCAGCCTGGAAGGGAGCCTGCGCTCTGGGGCCAACGTCCTGACTTTC
TRBJ2-1	.	few	TRBV5-8	CASSLPALNEQFF	TGTGCCAGCAGCTTGCCAGCCCTCAATGAGCAGTTCTTC
TRBJ2-1	TRBD2	few	TRBV20-1	CSARSDLAGARNEQFF	TGCAGTGCTAGATCCGACCTAGCGGGAGCGAGGAATGAGCAGTTCTTC
TRBJ2-1	TRBD2	.	TRBV18	CASSVTSGNEQFF	TGTGCCAGCTCAGTAACTAGCGGGAATGAGCAGTTCTTC
TRBJ1-1	.	.	TRBV24-1	CATSDSRTAGTEAFF	TGTGCCACCAGTGATTCGAGGACGGCTGGGACTGAAGCTTTCTTT
TRBJ2-5	TRBD2	.	TRBV29-1	CSVEVTSGTQYF	TGCAGCGTTGAAGTGACTAGCGGGACCCAGTACTTC
TRBJ2-5	.	few	TRBV6-5	CASKRVRLALGETQYF	TGTGCCAGCAAGCGGGTCCGCTTAGCCCTCGGGGAGACCCAGTACTTC
TRBJ2-3	.	.	TRBV20-1	CSAKMDTQYF	TGCAGTGCTAAGATGGATACGCAGTATTTT
TRBJ2-7	TRBD1	few	TRBV7-9	CASSLPGTGISYEQYF	TGTGCCAGCAGCTTACCCGGGACAGGGATATCCTACGAGCAGTACTTC
TRBJ2-3	.	.	TRBV15	CATSRRTITTDTQYF	TGTGCCACCAGCAGAAGGACTATTACCACAGATACGCAGTATTTT
TRBJ2-3	.	.	TRBV20-1	CSASPPEGWPDTQYF	TGCAGTGCTAGCCCCCCCGAGGGCTGGCCAGATACGCAGTATTTT
TRBJ1-2	.	.	TRBV6-5	CASSSSTGTNYGYTF	.
TRBJ2-7	.	few	TRBV12-3/TRBV12-4	CASSPLRSSREYF	TGTGCCAGCAGTCCCCTCAGGTCCTCAAGAGAGTACTTC
TRBJ1-2	.	many	TRBV20-1	CSAPPPPGYTF	TGCAGTGCTCCTCCCCCCCCTGGCTACACCTTC
TRBJ2-7	.	.	TRBV29-1	CSVEVVAASYNEQYF	TGCAGCGTTGAAGTAGTAGCGGCCTCCTACAATGAGCAGTACTTC
TRBJ1-4	.	.	TRBV28	CASSYRGWSEKLFF	TGTGCCAGCAGTTATCGGGGGTGGTCTGAAAAACTGTTTTTT
TRBJ1-2	.	once	TRBV2	CASSEALRRVANYGYTF	TGTGCCAGCAGTGAAGCGCTTCGGAGGGTAGCTAACTATGGCTACACCTTC
TRBJ2-3	TRBD2	.	TRBV15	CATSSSFLAGGSDTQYF	TGTGCCACCAGCAGCTCTTTCCTAGCGGGGGGTTCGGATACGCAGTATTTT
TRBJ2-3	.	.	TRBV29-1	CSVEDRNDPSTDTQYF	TGCAGCGTTGAAGATCGGAACGACCCTAGCACAGATACGCAGTATTTT
TRBJ1-2	.	.	TRBV7-9	CASSQPGEYGYTF	TGTGCCAGCAGCCAACCTGGGGAGTATGGCTACACCTTC
TRBJ2-6	TRBD2	.	TRBV29-1	CSVGGLAGDGANVLTF	TGCAGCGTGGGAGGACTAGCGGGAGATGGGGCCAACGTCCTGACTTTC
TRBJ1-4	.	.	TRBV5-5	CASSLGTTNEKLFF	TGTGCCAGCAGCTTGGGGACAACTAATGAAAAACTGTTTTTT
TRBJ2-3	.	few	TRBV4-1	CASSHAGSDTQYF	TGCGCCAGCAGCCACGCAGGGTCAGATACGCAGTATTTT
TRBJ2-7	.	.	TRBV5-1	CASSLSEGVYEQYF	TGCGCCAGCAGCTTGTCGGAGGGGGTCTACGAGCAGTACTTC
TRBJ2-7	.	.	TRBV29-1	CSVEDMSSDDEQYF	TGCAGCGTTGAAGATATGTCGTCCGACGACGAGCAGTACTTC
TRBJ2-1	.	.	TRBV13	CASSLGLAWREGSNEQFF	TGTGCCAGCAGCTTAGGTTTAGCGTGGCGCGAGGGATCCAATGAGCAGTTCTTC
TRBJ2-5	.	.	TRBV9	CASSVGFPQQETQYF	TGTGCCAGCAGCGTAGGATTCCCCCAACAAGAGACCCAGTACTTC
TRBJ1-1	TRBD1	few	TRBV28	CASSPPGQGNTEAFF	TGTGCCAGCAGCCCTCCGGGACAGGGGAACACTGAAGCTTTCTTT
TRBJ2-7	.	.	TRBV4-3	CASSQDSESTYEQYF	TGCGCCAGCAGCCAAGATTCGGAGTCTACCTACGAGCAGTACTTC
TRBJ1-2	.	.	TRBV27	CASSLSGTGYGYTF	TGTGCCAGCAGTTTATCCGGGACGGGCTATGGCTACACCTTC
TRBJ2-5	.	.	TRBV6-5	CASTTPGRETQYF	TGTGCCAGCACTACACCCGGTCGGGAGACCCAGTACTTC
TRBJ1-4	.	.	TRBV12-3/TRBV12-4	CASSLGGARAGEKLFF	TGTGCCAGCAGTTTGGGGGGCGCGAGGGCCGGCGAAAAACTGTTTTTT
TRBJ2-7	.	few	TRBV13	CASTWEAMYSGEQYF	TGTGCCAGCACCTGGGAGGCTATGTACTCTGGGGAGCAGTACTTC
TRBJ1-1	TRBD1	few	TRBV29-1	CSAGQGMNTEAFF	TGCAGCGCCGGACAGGGGATGAACACTGAAGCTTTCTTT
TRBJ2-5	.	.	TRBV7-7	CASSLETSETQYF	TGTGCTAGCAGCCTAGAGACTTCGGAGACCCAGTACTTC
TRBJ2-3	.	.	TRBV19	CASMTGSTDTQYF	TGTGCCAGTATGACGGGAAGCACAGATACGCAGTATTTT
TRBJ2-6	.	.	TRBV12-3/TRBV12-4	CASSFSSPRPGANVLTF	TGTGCCAGCAGTTTCTCGAGCCCCCGACCTGGGGCCAACGTCCTGACTTTC
TRBJ2-7	.	.	TRBV7-9	CASSLAGDFTYEQYF	TGTGCCAGCAGCTTAGCAGGGGACTTCACCTACGAGCAGTACTTC
TRBJ2-1	TRBD1	few	TRBV5-1	CASSPEPQGAVGEQFF	TGCGCCAGCAGCCCGGAGCCCCAGGGGGCTGTGGGTGAGCAGTTCTTC
TRBJ2-5	.	.	TRBV3-1	CASSQENDFQETQYF	TGTGCCAGCAGCCAAGAAAACGACTTTCAAGAGACCCAGTACTTC
TRBJ2-7	.	.	TRBV7-2	CASSLPTESPTYEQYF	TGTGCCAGCAGCTTACCCACAGAAAGCCCTACCTACGAGCAGTACTTC
TRBJ2-7	TRBD2	few	TRBV20-1	CSARDLAGVGYEQYF	TGCAGTGCTAGAGATTTAGCGGGAGTTGGCTACGAGCAGTACTTC
TRBJ2-1	.	.	TRBV29-1	CSATLGSSYNEQFF	TGCAGCGCCACGTTGGGGAGCTCCTACAATGAGCAGTTCTTC